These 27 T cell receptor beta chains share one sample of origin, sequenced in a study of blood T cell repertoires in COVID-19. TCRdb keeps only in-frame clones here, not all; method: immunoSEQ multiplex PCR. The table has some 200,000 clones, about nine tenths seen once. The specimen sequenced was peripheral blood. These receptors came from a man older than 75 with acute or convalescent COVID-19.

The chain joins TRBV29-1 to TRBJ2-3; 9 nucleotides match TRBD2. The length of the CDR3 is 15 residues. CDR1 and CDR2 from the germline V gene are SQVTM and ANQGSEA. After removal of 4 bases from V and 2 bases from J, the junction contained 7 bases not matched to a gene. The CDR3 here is CSVVAGAGYTDTQYF. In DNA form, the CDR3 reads TGCAGCGTTGTAGCGGGGGCGGGGTACACAGATACGCAGTATTTT.

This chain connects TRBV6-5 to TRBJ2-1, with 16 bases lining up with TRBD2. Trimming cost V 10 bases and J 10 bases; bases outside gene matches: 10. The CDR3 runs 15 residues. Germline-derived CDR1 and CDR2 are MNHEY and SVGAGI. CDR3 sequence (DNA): TGTGCCACCACTACCGGGACTAGCGGGAGGGGGGAGCAGTTCTTC. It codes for CATTTGTSGRGEQFF.

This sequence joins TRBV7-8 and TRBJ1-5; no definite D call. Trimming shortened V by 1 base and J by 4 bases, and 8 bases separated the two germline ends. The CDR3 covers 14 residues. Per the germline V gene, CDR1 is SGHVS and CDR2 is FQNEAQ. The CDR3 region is CASSLVGSNQPQHF. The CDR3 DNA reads TGTGCCAGCAGCTTAGTTGGGAGTAATCAGCCCCAGCATTTT.

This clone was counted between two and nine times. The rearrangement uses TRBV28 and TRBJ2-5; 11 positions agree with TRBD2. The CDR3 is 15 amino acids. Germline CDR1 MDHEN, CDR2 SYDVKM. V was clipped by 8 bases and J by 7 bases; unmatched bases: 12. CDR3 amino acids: CASGLGLAVGGTQYF. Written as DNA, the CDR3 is TGTGCCAGCGGACTGGGACTAGCGGTGGGGGGGACCCAGTACTTC.

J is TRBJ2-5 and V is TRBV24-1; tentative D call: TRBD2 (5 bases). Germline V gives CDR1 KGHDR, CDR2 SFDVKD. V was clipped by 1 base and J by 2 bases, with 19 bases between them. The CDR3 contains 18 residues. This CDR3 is CATSDLINTEASQETQYF. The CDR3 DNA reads TGTGCCACCAGTGATTTAATTAATACGGAGGCCTCACAAGAGACCCAGTACTTC.

CDR3 sequence: CASSPPGDQSYNEQFF. The DNA of the CDR3 is TGTGCCAGCTCACCACCCGGGGATCAGTCCTACAATGAGCAGTTCTTC. This chain links TRBV18 with TRBJ2-1; TRBD2 might be the D (5 bases). Germline lookup yields CDR1 KGHSH and CDR2 LQKENI. V was shortened by 0 bases and J by 1 base, with 10 bases between the two germline ends. The CDR3 is 16 residues long. Full variable domain (remainder filled in from reference TRBV18 and TRBJ2-1): NAGVMQNPRHLVRRRGQEARLRCSPMKGHSHVYWYRQLPEEGLKFMVYLQKENIIDESGMPKERFSAEFPKEGPSILRIQQVVRGDSAAYFCASSPPGDQSYNEQFFGPGTRLTVL.

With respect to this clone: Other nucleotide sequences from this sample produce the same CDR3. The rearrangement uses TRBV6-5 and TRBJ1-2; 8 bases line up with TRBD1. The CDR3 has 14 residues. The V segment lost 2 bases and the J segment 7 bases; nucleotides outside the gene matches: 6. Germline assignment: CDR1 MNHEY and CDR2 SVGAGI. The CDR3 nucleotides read TGTGCCAGCAGTTACGGTCAGGGGGCGAGTGGCTACACCTTC. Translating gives CASSYGQGASGYTF.

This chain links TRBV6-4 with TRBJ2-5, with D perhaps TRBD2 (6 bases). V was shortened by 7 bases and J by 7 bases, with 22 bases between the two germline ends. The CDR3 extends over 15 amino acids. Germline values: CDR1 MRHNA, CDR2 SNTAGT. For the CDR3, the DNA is TGTGCCAGCACCTCATGGGAGGTTTCCGTCGGGACCCAGTACTTC. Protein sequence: CASTSWEVSVGTQYF.

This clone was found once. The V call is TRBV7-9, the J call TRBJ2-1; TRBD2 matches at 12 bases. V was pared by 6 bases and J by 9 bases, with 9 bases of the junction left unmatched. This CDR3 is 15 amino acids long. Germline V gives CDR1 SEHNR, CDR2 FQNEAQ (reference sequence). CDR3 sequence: CASRETSGSLSEQFF. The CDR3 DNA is TGTGCCAGCAGAGAGACTAGCGGGAGTCTCAGTGAGCAGTTCTTC.

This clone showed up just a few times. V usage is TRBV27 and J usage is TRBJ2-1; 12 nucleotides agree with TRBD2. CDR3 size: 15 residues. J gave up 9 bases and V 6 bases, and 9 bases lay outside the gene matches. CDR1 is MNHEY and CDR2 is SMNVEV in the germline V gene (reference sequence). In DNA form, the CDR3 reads TGTGCCAGCAGCTACCTAGCGGGAGGGCGTACTGAGCAGTTCTTC. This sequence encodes CASSYLAGGRTEQFF.

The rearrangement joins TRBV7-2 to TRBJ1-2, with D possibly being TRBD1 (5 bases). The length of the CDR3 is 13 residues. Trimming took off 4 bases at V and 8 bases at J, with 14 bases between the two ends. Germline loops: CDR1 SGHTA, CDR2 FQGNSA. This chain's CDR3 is CASSYDRQSGYTF. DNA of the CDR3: TGTGCCAGCAGCTATGACAGACAATCGGGCTACACCTTC.

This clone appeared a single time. As DNA, the CDR3 is TGTGCCACCCGACTTAGGGGGTCGCGCACAGATACGCAGTATTTT. Translated, it gives CATRLRGSRTDTQYF. This chain connects TRBV28 to TRBJ2-3; a possible D gene is TRBD1 (6 bases). Germline CDR1 reads MDHEN; CDR2 reads SYDVKM. Trimming removed 10 bases at V and 1 base at J, with 18 bases between. The CDR3 spans 15 residues.

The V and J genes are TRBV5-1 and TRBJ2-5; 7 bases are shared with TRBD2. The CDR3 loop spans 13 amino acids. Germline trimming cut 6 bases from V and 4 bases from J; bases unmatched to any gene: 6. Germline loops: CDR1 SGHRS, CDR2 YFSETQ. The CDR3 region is CASTGGGGETQYF. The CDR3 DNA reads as TGCGCCAGCACGGGGGGAGGAGGAGAGACCCAGTACTTC.

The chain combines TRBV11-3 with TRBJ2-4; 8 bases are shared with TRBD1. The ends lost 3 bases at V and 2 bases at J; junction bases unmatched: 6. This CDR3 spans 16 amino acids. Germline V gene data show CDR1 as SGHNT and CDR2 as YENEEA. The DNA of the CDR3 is TGTGCCAGCAGCTTCTGGACAGGGACAACCAAAAACATTCAGTACTTC. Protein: CASSFWTGTTKNIQYF.

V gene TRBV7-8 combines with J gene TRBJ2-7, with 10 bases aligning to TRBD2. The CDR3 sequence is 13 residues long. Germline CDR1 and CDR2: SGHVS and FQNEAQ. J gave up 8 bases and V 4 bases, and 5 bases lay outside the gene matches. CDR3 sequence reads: CASSSEREGKQYV. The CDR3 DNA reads TGTGCCAGCAGCTCCGAGCGGGAGGGAAAGCAGTACGTC.

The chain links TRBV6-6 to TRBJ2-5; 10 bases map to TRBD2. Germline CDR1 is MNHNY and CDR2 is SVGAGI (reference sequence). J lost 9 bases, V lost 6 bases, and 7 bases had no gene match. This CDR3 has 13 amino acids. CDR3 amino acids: CASSLTSGEPQYF. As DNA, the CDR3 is TGTGCCAGCAGCCTAACTAGCGGGGAGCCCCAGTACTTC.

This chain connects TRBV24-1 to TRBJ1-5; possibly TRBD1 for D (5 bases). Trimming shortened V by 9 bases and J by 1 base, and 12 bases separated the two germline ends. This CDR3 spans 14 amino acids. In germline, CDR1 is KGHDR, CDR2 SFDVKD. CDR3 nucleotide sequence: TGTGCCACCGGTGGCCCAGGGAGCAATCAGCCCCAGCATTTT. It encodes CATGGPGSNQPQHF.

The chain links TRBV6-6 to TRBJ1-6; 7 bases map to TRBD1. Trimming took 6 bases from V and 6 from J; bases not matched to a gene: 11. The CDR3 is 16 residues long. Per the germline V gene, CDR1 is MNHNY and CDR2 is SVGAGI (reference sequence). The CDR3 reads CASSPTGFGGNSPLHF. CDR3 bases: TGTGCCAGCAGCCCGACAGGGTTTGGTGGTAATTCACCCCTCCACTTT.

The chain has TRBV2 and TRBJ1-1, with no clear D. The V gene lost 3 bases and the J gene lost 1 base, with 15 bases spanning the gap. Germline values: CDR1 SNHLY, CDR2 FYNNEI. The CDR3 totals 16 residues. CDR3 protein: CASSEEMIGGNTEAFF. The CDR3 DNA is TGTGCCAGCAGTGAGGAGATGATAGGCGGGAACACTGAAGCTTTCTTT.

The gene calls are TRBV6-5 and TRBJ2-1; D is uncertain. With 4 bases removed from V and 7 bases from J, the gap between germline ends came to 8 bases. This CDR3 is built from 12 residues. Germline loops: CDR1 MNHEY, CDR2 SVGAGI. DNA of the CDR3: TGTGCCAGCAGTTCGAGATCTAATGAGCAGTTCTTC. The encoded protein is CASSSRSNEQFF.

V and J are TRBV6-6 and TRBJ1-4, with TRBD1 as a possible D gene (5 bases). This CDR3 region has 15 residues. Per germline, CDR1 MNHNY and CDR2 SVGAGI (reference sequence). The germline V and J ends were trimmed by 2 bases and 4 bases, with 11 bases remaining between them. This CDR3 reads CASSYGDSFNEKLFF. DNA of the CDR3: TGTGCCAGCAGTTACGGAGACAGTTTTAATGAAAAACTGTTTTTT.

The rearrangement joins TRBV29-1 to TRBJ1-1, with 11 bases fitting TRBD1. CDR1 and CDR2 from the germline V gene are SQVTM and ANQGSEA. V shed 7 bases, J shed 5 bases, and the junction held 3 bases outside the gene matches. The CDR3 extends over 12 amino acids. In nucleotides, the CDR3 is TGCAGCGGGACAGGGGGCGCAACTGAAGCTTTCTTT. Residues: CSGTGGATEAFF.

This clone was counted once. For the CDR3, the DNA is TGTGCCAGCAGCGAAACCGGGTCCGGAGGGTATGGCTACACCTTC. Translating it yields CASSETGSGGYGYTF. V usage is TRBV5-4 and J usage is TRBJ1-2; D gene unclear. The V end lost 4 bases, the J end lost 5 bases, and 18 bases lay between the germline ends. CDR1 and CDR2 from the germline V gene are SGHNT and YYREEE (reference sequence). There are 15 residues in the CDR3.

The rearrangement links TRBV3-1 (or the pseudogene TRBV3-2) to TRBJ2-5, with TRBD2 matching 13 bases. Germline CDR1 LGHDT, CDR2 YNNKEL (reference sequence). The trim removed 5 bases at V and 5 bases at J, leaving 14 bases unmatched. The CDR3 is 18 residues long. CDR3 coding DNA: TGTGCCAGCAGCGTAAATCCGTGGACTAGCGGGAGAGTCGAGACCCAGTACTTC. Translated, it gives CASSVNPWTSGRVETQYF.

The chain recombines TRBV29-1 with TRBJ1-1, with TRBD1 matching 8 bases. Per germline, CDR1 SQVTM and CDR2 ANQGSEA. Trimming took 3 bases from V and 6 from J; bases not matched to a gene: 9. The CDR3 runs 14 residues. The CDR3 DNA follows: TGCAGCGTTGAGGGGTCAGGGGGCATCTCTGAAGCTTTCTTT. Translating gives CSVEGSGGISEAFF.

The CDR3 region is CASSLDSPAGGLAMTYF. CDR3 nucleotides: TGTGCCAGCAGCTTAGACTCTCCGGCGGGAGGTCTCGCTATGACGTACTTC. The chain carries TRBV11-2 and TRBJ2-7; TRBD2 aligns across 8 bases. The trim removed 0 bases at V and 12 bases at J, leaving 19 bases unmatched. CDR1 and CDR2 from the germline V gene are SGHAT and FQNNGV. The CDR3 is made up of 17 amino acids.

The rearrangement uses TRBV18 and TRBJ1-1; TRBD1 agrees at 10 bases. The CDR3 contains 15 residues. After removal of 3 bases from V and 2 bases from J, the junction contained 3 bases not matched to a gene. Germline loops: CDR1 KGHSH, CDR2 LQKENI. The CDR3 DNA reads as TGTGCCAGCTCACCTAGGACAGGGGGTAACACTGAAGCTTTCTTT. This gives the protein CASSPRTGGNTEAFF.